This TCR beta chain was captured in a study of molecular identifiers for immune sequencing clone quantification (dated by TCRdb to about 2018). Background on the whole study: For a replicate experiment, RNA from around 20,000 or 99,000 naive CD8 T cells was divided into five aliquots, of which four were sequenced. This methods study used CD8 T cells to benchmark TCR RNA copy counting and molecular-identifier clustering-based TCR repertoire sequencing (MIDCIRS). What the authors observed across the whole study: Without barcode sub-clustering, chimeric consensus sequences inflated TCR diversity; chimeras reached as high as 47%. Modeling estimated about three recovered TCR RNA copies per cell, compared with about ten by digital PCR, which implies about 30% capture efficiency. In CMV-specific effector cells, over 99% of molecules were held by clones above 20 RNA copies, whereas under 1% of molecules were held by such clones in naive cells. A single cell's worth of spiked-in Jurkat TCR RNA was reported detectable even among one million naive CD8 T cells. Highly expanded clone sizes could be underestimated if identical TCR molecules share a barcode. The naive libraries included spiked-in Jurkat TCR RNA (roughly 11 copies' worth), and this RNA is not part of the donor repertoire.

Libraries of naive CD8 T cells were generated from about 19,000 to 1,100,000 sorted cells, with 10%, 30% or 50% of the purified RNA used. Naive CD8 T cells, defined as CD8+CD4-CCR7+CD45RA+, were FACS-sorted into RLT Plus buffer on a BD FACSAria II. Detection sensitivity was tested by spiking Jurkat RNA equal to roughly nine TCR copies' worth into samples containing roughly 19,000-1,000,000 naive CD8 T cells. CD8 T cells were enriched using RosetteSep CD8+ T Cell Enrichment Cocktail and Ficoll-Paque, and the enriched cells then underwent ACK red cell lysis. Details on this clonotype: What this receptor recognizes is not known. A clone one base away is much larger, so this may be a read error.

The protocol used for the library was PCR. The listed sequencing device is NextSeq 500. Preparation of bulk TCR libraries followed a previously described approach, with the TCR primers listed in Table S5. Purification of total RNA was performed with the Qiagen AllPrep DNA/RNA kit. Before analysis, reads from multiple sequencing runs of the same library were pooled. The source study handled its data this way. Only reads with exact TCR constant sequence were kept, trimmed to 150 nt, and grouped by their 12-nt molecular barcodes. Reads inside each barcode group were sub-clustered using a 15% Levenshtein threshold, and a quality-weighted consensus sequence was constructed for each RNA molecule. Non-functional sequences were filtered out, along with any lower-count sequence sitting one edit away from another sequence. Based on a fit of two negative binomial distributions, barcode sub-clusters having less than 20% of the maximum read count were discarded. TCRdb reran the public reads through fastp at Q25 and MiXCR, keeping productive beta chains. Rows with a matching CDR3 protein are joined into one entry that keeps the most common DNA and genes. It is TCRdb's table, rather than the study itself, that gives the V and J calls and clone size. Within this sample are some 320,000 distinct CDR3 sequences, with under 25% of them counted one time only. In total, the top ten clones hold 0.74% of the sample.

The CDR3 contains 14 residues, cysteine and phenylalanine counted. Just the 42-base CDR3 DNA is kept, in frame starting at base 1. V is shortened by 2 bases, J by 6 bases, and the region joining them spans 14 bases. From the germline V gene, CDR1 is MNHEY and CDR2 is SVGAGI. The material sequenced was naive CD8+ T cells from blood, with Jurkat cell RNA spiked in. What the cell subset or site label conveys for this sample: FACS-sorted CD8+CD4-CCR7+CD45RA+ naive T cells. The V and J genes are TRBV6-5 and TRBJ2-7; a weak D assignment points to TRBD1 (5 bases agree). This receptor was taken from a human donor in good health. Some libraries in this study had Jurkat cell RNA spiked in. The bases are TGTGCCAGCAGTTACGTGGAAGGGGTAAGCGAGCAGTACTTC. Its translation reads: CASSYVEGVSEQYF.